The next 4 T cell receptor beta chains were all read from a single sample in a study of cytomegalovirus exposure and HLA in healthy donors. Vbeta (60) and Jbeta (13) primers were used in the PCR. Generated by immunoSEQ multiplex PCR, the TCRdb table keeps only in-frame clones and is missing some. The sample has more than 110,000 clones; roughly 10% are singletons. Sequencing input: PBMCs. These receptors all stem from a man aged 45-60 years in good health and CMV-seronegative.

In its sample, this clone was seen a few times. The chain carries TRBV7-9 and TRBJ1-2, with D perhaps TRBD1 (5 bases). From germline, CDR1 is SEHNR and CDR2 FQNEAQ (reference sequence). V shed 1 base and J shed 6 bases, with 6 bases lying between them. CDR3 length: 12 residues. Here the CDR3 reads CASSLEGNGYTF. CDR3 nucleotide sequence: TGTGCCAGCAGCTTAGAGGGGAATGGCTACACCTTC.

In its sample, this clone was seen a few times. V usage is TRBV27 and J usage is TRBJ2-3; the match to TRBD2 covers 10 bases. Germline loops: CDR1 MNHEY, CDR2 SMNVEV (reference sequence). The CDR3 has 13 residues. With V trimmed by 5 bases and J by 6 bases, 2 bases remained unmatched. The CDR3 here is CASSKREGDTQYF. In DNA, the CDR3 is TGTGCCAGCAGTAAGCGGGAGGGGGATACGCAGTATTTT.

The chain joins TRBV27 to TRBJ2-3; TRBD2 matches at 12 bases. The CDR3 totals 18 residues. CDR1 is MNHEY, CDR2 SMNVEV, per germline (reference sequence). J gave up 5 bases and V 0 bases, and 9 bases lay outside the gene matches. CDR3 coding DNA: TGTGCCAGCAGTTTATCGCCCCCTAGCGGGGGGGCGTTAGATACGCAGTATTTT. Its protein is CASSLSPPSGGALDTQYF.

Comments on this clone: Here the CDR3 omits its conserved ending phenylalanine or tryptophan, so a read error is the likely source. The chain employs TRBV5-1 and TRBJ1-4; D perhaps matches TRBD1 (5 bases). Germline-derived CDR1 and CDR2 are SGHRS and YFSETQ. The CDR3 runs 16 residues. V gave up 2 bases and J gave up 5 bases, with 16 bases separating them. The CDR3 region has the DNA TGCGCCAGCAGCTTACAAGGACAAAGCGGGAATGAAAAACTGTTTGTT. Its protein is CASSLQGQSGNEKLFV.